Sequencing of this T cell receptor (beta chain) was carried out in a study of T cell clonotyping in hematopoietic cell transplantation. Germline-derived CDR1 and CDR2 are MNHEY and SMNVEV (reference sequence). The CDR3 spans 17 residues. V shed 2 bases and J shed 0 bases, with 14 bases lying between them. The repertoire was sequenced with immunoSEQ multiplex PCR; TCRdb's copy has only in-frame clones and lacks some. The table lists around 4,000 clones, approximately 93% of them singletons. The chain couples TRBV27 to TRBJ2-1; a weak D match, TRBD1 (6 bases). This TCR was recovered from a male patient in his 70s who had an allogeneic stem cell transplant from an unrelated donor, so T cells may come from the graft donor. Some clones in this sample may be carry-over from other donors' samples. This specimen was peripheral blood mononuclear cells, taken 30 days after allogeneic stem cell transplant. The DNA for the CDR3 is TGTGCCAGCAGTTTAGTAGGGACAACGAGCTCCTACAATGAGCAGTTCTTC. This gives the protein CASSLVGTTSSYNEQFF.